The 20 T cell receptor beta chains reported below all come from one sample, sequenced in a study of long-term antiretroviral therapy in people with HIV. The authors ran the immunoSEQ assay, v3.0, at survey level. TCRdb's table, derived via immunoSEQ multiplex PCR, lists solely in-frame clones and lacks some. This table holds fewer than 30,000 clones, approximately 80% found once. The sample was unsorted PBMCs, taken 4.4 years after starting antiretroviral therapy. The receptors here all came from a man aged 25-40 years with HIV.

CDR3 sequence: CASSLDNGLAETQYF. The CDR3 region has the DNA TGTGCCAGCAGCCTGGACAACGGCCTAGCGGAGACCCAGTACTTC. V gene TRBV5-6 combines with J gene TRBJ2-5, with D tentatively TRBD2 (6 bases). The CDR3 consists of 15 residues. Germline values: CDR1 SGHDT, CDR2 YYEEEE. V shed 4 bases and J shed 5 bases, with 18 bases lying between them.

The J gene is TRBJ1-3, the V gene TRBV7-8, with 10 bases fitting TRBD1. Per the germline V gene, CDR1 is SGHVS and CDR2 is FQNEAQ. This CDR3 comprises 17 residues. J lost 0 bases, V lost 4 bases, and 6 bases had no gene match. The CDR3 nucleotides are TGTGCCAGCAGCTCCTGGGGACAGGGGTTCTCTGGAAACACCATATATTTT. It encodes CASSSWGQGFSGNTIYF.

This sequence joins TRBV9 and TRBJ2-5, with D perhaps TRBD2 (6 bases). Per the germline V gene, CDR1 is SGDLS and CDR2 is YYNGEE. V lost 0 bases and J 5 bases, leaving 11 bases between the germline ends. The CDR3 contains 14 residues. The CDR3 sequence: CASSVEASEETQYF. CDR3 sequence (DNA): TGTGCCAGCAGCGTAGAGGCTAGCGAGGAGACCCAGTACTTC.

The sample holds one count of this clone. The chain has TRBV7-8 and TRBJ1-2, with a possible D match to TRBD1 (5 bases). From germline, CDR1 is SGHVS and CDR2 FQNEAQ. Between the trimmed V and J ends, which lost 1 base and 8 bases, there was a span of 14 bases. The CDR3 has 14 amino acids. This CDR3 is CASSLGQGIYGYTF. CDR3 nucleotide sequence: TGTGCCAGCAGCTTAGGGCAGGGTATTTACGGCTACACCTTC.

The gene calls are TRBV5-4 and TRBJ1-4, with 9 bases that match TRBD1. This CDR3 contains 17 residues. V was clipped by 1 base and J by 1 base; unmatched bases: 5. Germline CDR1 SGHNT, CDR2 YYREEE (reference sequence). CDR3: CASSLLRGQGTNEKLFF. CDR3 in DNA: TGTGCCAGCAGCTTGCTGAGGGGACAGGGAACTAATGAAAAACTGTTTTTT.

This clone was detected only once. The chain couples TRBV9 to TRBJ1-3; TRBD1 matches 8 bases. V lost 3 bases and J lost 1; bases outside the gene matches: 6. The CDR3 covers 16 residues. CDR1 and CDR2 from the germline V gene are SGDLS and YYNGEE. The chain's CDR3 is CASSGGQGRSGNTIYF. DNA of the CDR3: TGTGCCAGCAGCGGAGGACAGGGTCGATCTGGAAACACCATATATTTT.

The CDR3 nucleotides read TGTGCCAGTAGTATAGGGCGGACGGTCACAGATACGCAGTATTTT. Protein: CASSIGRTVTDTQYF. The chain couples TRBV19 to TRBJ2-3; D gene unclear. Germline lookup yields CDR1 LNHDA and CDR2 SQIVND (reference sequence). V shed 1 base and J shed 2 bases, with 10 bases lying between them. This CDR3 comprises 15 residues.

The chain is built from TRBV9 and TRBJ1-3, with 7 bases fitting TRBD1. Germline assignment: CDR1 SGDLS and CDR2 YYNGEE. V was pared by 4 bases and J by 0 bases, with 16 bases of the junction left unmatched. This CDR3 has 19 residues. The CDR3 reads CASSPRRIGQGVSGNTIYF. CDR3 coding DNA: TGTGCCAGCAGCCCCCGTAGGATAGGGCAGGGGGTCTCTGGAAACACCATATATTTT.

The chain is built from TRBV28 and TRBJ1-2, with D possibly being TRBD1 (6 bases). V lost 2 bases and J lost 3, with 7 bases in between. The CDR3 extends over 13 amino acids. Looked up from germline, CDR1 is MDHEN and CDR2 is SYDVKM. The chain's CDR3 is CASSLAGDYGYTF. The CDR3 DNA follows: TGTGCCAGCAGTTTAGCAGGGGACTATGGCTACACCTTC.

The chain employs TRBV5-6 and TRBJ2-1, with TRBD1 as a possible D gene (6 bases). This CDR3 is 13 amino acids long. The germline CDR1 and CDR2 sequences are SGHDT and YYEEEE. V gave up 4 bases and J gave up 15 bases, with 20 bases separating them. The DNA of the CDR3 is TGTGCCAGCAGCCCCCAGGGGTCAGGCCTTAGGTTCTTC. It yields the protein CASSPQGSGLRFF.

The chain is built from TRBV28 and TRBJ1-1; D possibly corresponds to TRBD1 (5 bases). Trimming took 1 base from V and 7 from J, leaving 16 bases between them. Germline CDR1 and CDR2: MDHEN and SYDVKM. This CDR3 is 15 amino acids long. DNA of the CDR3: TGTGCCAGCAGTTTATCCAAGTCGGGGCGGATTGAAGCTTTCTTT. Its translation is CASSLSKSGRIEAFF.

The rearrangement joins TRBV5-1 to TRBJ1-4; 8 bases are a match to TRBD1. Per the germline V gene, CDR1 is SGHRS and CDR2 is YFSETQ. J gave up 7 bases and V 3 bases, and 5 bases lay outside the gene matches. The CDR3 covers 14 residues. CDR3 in DNA: TGCGCCAGCAGCTCGGGACAGGAATTTGAAAAACTGTTTTTT. It yields the protein CASSSGQEFEKLFF. The full variable domain, in which reference TRBV5-1 and TRBJ1-4 provide the parts outside the CDR3, is KAGVTQTPRYLIKTRGQQVTLSCSPISGHRSVSWYQQTPGQGLQFLFEYFSETQRNKGNFPGRFSGRQFSNSRSEMNVSTLELGDSALYLCASSSGQEFEKLFFGSGTQLSVL.

This clone occurred a few times. V and J are TRBV7-6 and TRBJ2-7; TRBD1 aligns across 7 bases. Losses at the gene ends were 3 bases for V and 3 bases for J; bases not matched to a gene: 2. The CDR3 is 13 amino acids. Germline V gene lookup returns CDR1 SGHVS and CDR2 FNYEAQ. The CDR3 here is CASSLGQLYEQYF. Written as DNA, the CDR3 is TGTGCCAGCAGCTTGGGACAGCTCTACGAGCAGTACTTC.

The chain is built from TRBV4-1 and TRBJ2-7, with a weak D call TRBD2 (5 bases). Germline CDR1 MGHRA, CDR2 YSYEKL. V dropped 1 base and J dropped 2 bases, with 12 bases sitting between them. There are 15 residues in the CDR3. CDR3 nucleotides: TGCGCCAGCAGCCAAGCCCTAGCCGCTACCTACGAGCAGTACTTC. It yields the protein CASSQALAATYEQYF.

This rearrangement joins TRBV28 to TRBJ2-7; D may correspond to TRBD1 or TRBD2 (5 bases each). Germline CDR1 and CDR2: MDHEN and SYDVKM. V was cut by 11 bases and J by 3 bases, with 17 bases left in between. This CDR3 contains 13 residues. CDR3 loop: CAADGAPHYEQYF. The CDR3 nucleotides are TGTGCCGCCGACGGGGCCCCCCACTACGAGCAGTACTTC.

This clone was seen only once. The chain joins TRBV13 to TRBJ2-1; 11 bases match TRBD1. The junction had 1 base not matched to a gene; V was cut back by 5 bases and J by 7 bases. This CDR3 spans 13 amino acids. Germline V gene lookup returns CDR1 PRHDT and CDR2 FYEKMQ (reference sequence). The CDR3 protein is CASSGTGGNEQFF. Written as DNA, the CDR3 is TGTGCCAGCAGCGGGACAGGGGGGAATGAGCAGTTCTTC.

The J gene is TRBJ2-6, the V gene TRBV4-2; no clear D. Germline assignment: CDR1 LGHNA and CDR2 YNFKEQ. The CDR3 has 13 residues. Deletions cut 10 bases from V and 0 bases from J, with 7 bases between. Here the CDR3 DNA reads TGTGCCACCAGTTACTCTGGGGCCAACGTCCTGACTTTC. It yields the protein CATSYSGANVLTF.

This chain links TRBV11-1 with TRBJ1-1; D is possibly TRBD1 (6 bases). The CDR3 is 14 amino acids. Germline values: CDR1 SGHAT, CDR2 FQDESV (reference sequence). V was clipped by 5 bases and J by 1 base, with 11 bases between them. For the CDR3, the DNA is TGTGCCAGCAGCCAGCAGACAGGGAACACTGAAGCTTTCTTT. Its translation is CASSQQTGNTEAFF.

The rearrangement uses TRBV5-5 and TRBJ2-1, with 8 bases fitting TRBD2. The CDR3 sequence is 13 residues long. Germline values: CDR1 SGHKS, CDR2 YYEKEE (reference sequence). V was pared by 4 bases and J by 6 bases, with 3 bases of the junction left unmatched. The CDR3 bases are TGTGCCAGCAGCCCAGGACTAGCCAATGAGCAGTTCTTC. It yields the protein CASSPGLANEQFF.

The sample holds one count of this clone. CDR3 region: CASSASGVLDEQFF. CDR3 sequence (DNA): TGTGCCAGCAGCGCGTCAGGGGTACTGGATGAGCAGTTCTTC. The chain joins TRBV9 to TRBJ2-1; D is perhaps TRBD1 (6 bases). V was cut by 3 bases and J by 8 bases, with 15 bases left in between. The CDR3 consists of 14 residues. In germline, CDR1 is SGDLS, CDR2 YYNGEE.